These T cell receptor beta chains were read from a single sample in a study of tumor and adjacent non-tumor tissue in lung cancer. TCRdb passed the multiplex PCR reads through MiXCR, listing each CDR3 protein once. The profile shows under 150,000 distinct CDR3 sequences, about 71% of them singletons. Sequencing used lung tumor tissue. These receptors all come from a man in his 60s with small cell lung cancer. The CDR3 runs from the conserved cysteine through the conserved F or W. The order of the fields is CDR3 length, D gene, V gene, clone size, J gene, CDR3 protein, CDR3 DNA. The D gene is left open where the match is weak. Expanded clones are given a class, and other clones once, few, many or no size at all.

>14|NA|TRBV11-2|NA|TRBJ1-1
CASSVPPHSTDAFF
TGTGCTAGCAGCGTCCCCCCCCACAGCACTGACGCTTTCTTT
>14|NA|TRBV11-2|NA|TRBJ2-2
CANSRDLMERELFF
TGTGCCAACAGCCGGGATCTAATGGAGAGGGAGCTGTTTTTT
>15|NA|TRBV20-1|NA|TRBJ2-5
CSTRVLALTQETRYF
TGCAGTACTAGAGTTCTAGCCCTCACACAAGAGACCCGGTACTTC
>12|TRBD2|TRBV11-1|many|TRBJ2-1
CASSPGTMEQFF
TGTGCCAGCAGCCCAGGGACTATGGAGCAGTTCTTC
>16|NA|TRBV30|NA|TRBJ2-1
CAWSVRGGSSVNEQFF
TGTGCCTGGAGTGTAAGAGGGGGTAGCAGCGTAAATGAGCAGTTCTTC
>15|NA|TRBV20-1|NA|TRBJ2-2
CSAPSSGVNTGELFF
TGCAGTGCGCCTTCCTCAGGGGTAAACACCGGGGAGCTGTTTTTT
>14|NA|TRBV6-5|NA|TRBJ1-5
CASSSGGGGQTQHF
TGTGCCAGCAGTTCGGGGGGGGGAGGACAGACCCAGCATTTT
>14|NA|TRBV11-3|NA|TRBJ2-7
CASGLTDGAYEQYF
TGTGCCAGCGGCTTGACCGACGGTGCCTATGAGCAGTACTTC
>13|NA|TRBV12-3/TRBV12-4|once|TRBJ2-7
CASSLAFCYEQYF
TGTGCCAGCAGTTTAGCATTTTGCTACGAGCAGTACTTC
>13|NA|TRBV4-2|NA|TRBJ1-6
CASSQGHGSPFHF
TGTGCCAGCAGCCAGGGTCATGGTTCACCCTTCCACTTT
>15|NA|TRBV6-5|NA|TRBJ1-3
CASSYSMGFGNTIYF
TGTGCCAGCAGTTACTCGATGGGCTTTGGAAACACCATATATTTT
>14|NA|TRBV5-5|many|TRBJ1-5
CASSSGGWGQPQHF
TGTGCCAGCAGCTCAGGTGGTTGGGGTCAGCCCCAGCATTTT
>17|TRBD2|TRBV7-9|NA|TRBJ2-1
CASSRGLAGRIDNEQFF
TGTGCCAGCAGCCGGGGACTAGCGGGCCGAATAGACAATGAGCAGTTCTTC
>14|TRBD2|TRBV12-5|NA|TRBJ2-1
CASAKLAGYNEQFF
TGTGCTAGTGCCAAGCTAGCGGGTTACAATGAGCAGTTCTTC
>13|NA|TRBV29-1|many|TRBJ2-5
CSVLVTGKETQYF
TGCAGCGTTCTGGTCACGGGGAAAGAGACCCAGTACTTC
>14|TRBD1|TRBV29-1|many|TRBJ1-1
CSVEPGQGNTEAFF
TGCAGCGTTGAACCGGGACAGGGGAACACTGAAGCTTTCTTT
>14|NA|TRBV2|many|TRBJ2-1
CASSRDSNNNEQFF
TGTGCCAGCAGCCGGGACTCTAACAACAATGAGCAGTTCTTC
>14|TRBD2|TRBV11-1|NA|TRBJ2-3
CVSSYGRTGNTQYF
TGTGTCAGTAGCTACGGGAGGACCGGAAATACGCAGTATTTT
>11|NA|TRBV28|few|TRBJ1-1
CASMSQWKAFF
TGTGCCAGCATGTCCCAGTGGAAAGCTTTCTTT
>14|NA|TRBV20-1|few|TRBJ2-1
CSALRSGHPTEQFF
TGCAGTGCTCTCCGGAGCGGCCACCCCACCGAGCAGTTCTTC
>13|TRBD2|TRBV12-3/TRBV12-4|many|TRBJ2-1
CASSFGRANEQFF
TGTGCCAGCAGTTTCGGGAGGGCCAATGAGCAGTTCTTC
>17|NA|TRBV13|once|TRBJ2-7
CASSLGFERTSSYEQYF
TGTGCCAGCAGCTTAGGATTTGAGCGGACCAGCTCCTACGAGCAGTACTTC
>13|TRBD1|TRBV6-5|NA|TRBJ2-1
CASSPVTGIEQFF
TGCGCCAGCAGTCCCGTGACAGGGATTGAGCAGTTCTTC
>13|TRBD1|TRBV5-5|NA|TRBJ1-2
CASSKRQGDGYTF
TGTGCCAGCAGCAAAAGACAGGGGGATGGCTACACCTTC
>15|NA|TRBV11-3|NA|TRBJ2-1
CASSFGGVGYNELFF
TGTGCCAGCAGCTTTGGGGGAGTGGGATACAATGAGCTGTTCTTC
>15|TRBD1|TRBV4-2|many|TRBJ2-7
CASSQERTGVYEQYF
TGTGCCAGCAGCCAGGAGCGGACAGGGGTCTACGAGCAGTACTTC
>14|TRBD2|TRBV20-1|NA|TRBJ2-1
CSAQLAGGCNEQFF
TGCAGTGCTCAACTAGCGGGAGGATGCAATGAGCAGTTCTTC
>15|NA|TRBV24-1|NA|TRBJ2-1
CATSDYGLRGKEQFF
TGTGCCACTAGTGATTATGGACTGAGGGGAAAGGAGCAGTTCTTC
>15|NA|TRBV6-1|few|TRBJ1-1
CASSETYKGGAAAFF
TGTGCCAGCAGTGAAACATATAAAGGTGGCGCAGCTGCTTTCTTT
>10|NA|TRBV29-1|many|TRBJ1-2
CSVGAGTKTF
NA
>14|NA|TRBV4-1|many|TRBJ2-3
CASSPGPSTDTQYF
TGCGCCAGCAGCCCGGGGCCTTCCACAGATACGCAGTATTTT
>11|NA|TRBV12-3/TRBV12-4|NA|TRBJ2-7
CASSSTHEQYF
TGTGCCAGCAGCTCAACCCACGAGCAGTACTTC
>15|NA|TRBV4-2|NA|TRBJ1-6
CASGQVVRENSPLHF
TGTGCCAGCGGCCAAGTCGTCAGGGAGAATTCACCCCTCCACTTT
>16|NA|TRBV5-1|NA|TRBJ2-2
CACSVFAASNTGELFF
TGCGCCTGCAGCGTTTTTGCGGCATCGAACACCGGGGAGCTGTTTTTT
>16|NA|TRBV13|few|TRBJ2-7
CASSLRRRGSTYEQYF
TGTGCCAGCAGCTTAAGGCGTCGAGGATCCACCTACGAGCAGTACTTC
>13|NA|TRBV5-1|NA|TRBJ2-4
CDSSLEGTNIQYF
TGCGACAGCAGCTTGGAGGGGACAAACATTCAGTACTTC
>19|TRBD2|TRBV4-1|NA|TRBJ2-3
CASSPPPPGGGFWSDTQYF
TGCGCCAGCAGCCCACCACCCCCGGGGGGGGGATTCTGGTCCGATACGCAGTATTTT
>14|NA|TRBV30|NA|TRBJ1-1
CVWSRTASNTEAFF
TGTGTCTGGAGTCGGACAGCCTCTAACACTGAAGCTTTCTTT
>16|NA|TRBV20-1|NA|TRBJ2-6
CSAGDPTPSAANVLTF
TGCAGTGCTGGAGATCCGACGCCGTCTGCGGCCAACGTCCTGACTTTC
>14|NA|TRBV5-1|NA|TRBJ2-1
CASSPLDSNNEQFF
TGCGCCAGCAGCCCTTTGGACAGCAACAATGAGCAGTTCTTC
>17|TRBD2|TRBV4-2|NA|TRBJ2-1
CASSLGLADPSYNEQFF
TGTGCCAGCAGCCTAGGACTAGCGGACCCCTCCTACAATGAGCAGTTCTTC
>16|NA|TRBV6-2/TRBV6-3|NA|TRBJ1-3
CASSYTRTLSGNTIYF
TGTGCCAGCAGTTACACCCGGACACTCTCTGGAAACACCATATATTTT
>14|NA|TRBV4-1|NA|TRBJ1-6
CANRQERAGSPLHF
TGCGCCAACAGACAAGAGAGGGCAGGATCACCCCTCCACTTT
>19|NA|TRBV6-6|NA|TRBJ2-4
CASYPSRGRTEFAKNIQYF
TGTGCCAGCTATCCATCGCGGGGAAGGACGGAATTCGCCAAAAACATTCAGTACTTC
>14|NA|TRBV20-1|NA|TRBJ1-2
CSARDGLQQNGYTF
TGCAGTGCTAGAGATGGTTTACAGCAGAATGGCTACACCTTC
>14|TRBD1|TRBV6-1|NA|TRBJ1-3
CVSSVQGAGNTIYF
TGTGTCAGCAGTGTCCAGGGGGCTGGAAACACCATATATTTT
>14|TRBD2|TRBV11-1|NA|TRBJ2-1
CASNLTSAYNEQSF
TGTGCCAGCAACTTGACTAGCGCGTACAATGAGCAGTCCTTC
>15|NA|TRBV4-1|NA|TRBJ2-1
CASSRELSRYNEQFF
TGCGCCAGCAGCCGAGAACTATCGCGTTACAATGAGCAGTTCTTC
>23|TRBD2|TRBV20-1|NA|TRBJ2-1
CSARDSEGRVRGASNPYYNEQFF
TGCAGTGCTAGAGATTCGGAGGGGAGGGTGAGGGGCGCGAGTAATCCCTACTACAATGAGCAGTTCTTC
>13|NA|TRBV20-1|NA|TRBJ1-4
CSAGELINEKLFF
TGCAGTGCGGGAGAGTTGATTAATGAAAAACTGTTTTTT
>15|TRBD1|TRBV11-1|NA|TRBJ2-5
CASSRHGQGPEIHYF
TGTGCCAGCAGCCGACACGGACAGGGGCCAGAGATCCATTACTTC
>13|NA|TRBV20-1|many|TRBJ1-5
CSARADSNQPQHF
TGCAGTGCCAGGGCGGACTCCAATCAGCCCCAGCATTTT
>15|NA|TRBV20-1|once|TRBJ2-1
CSAIQGGQRKNEQFF
TGCAGTGCGATTCAGGGCGGCCAGCGGAAGAATGAGCAGTTCTTC
>15|NA|TRBV5-4|many|TRBJ2-3
CASSLLQEGPDTQYF
TGTGCCAGCAGCTTATTACAGGAGGGGCCAGATACGCAGTATTTT
>12|NA|TRBV14|once|TRBJ1-6
CASSMGNSPLHF
TGTGCCAGCAGTATGGGGAATTCACCCCTCCACTTT